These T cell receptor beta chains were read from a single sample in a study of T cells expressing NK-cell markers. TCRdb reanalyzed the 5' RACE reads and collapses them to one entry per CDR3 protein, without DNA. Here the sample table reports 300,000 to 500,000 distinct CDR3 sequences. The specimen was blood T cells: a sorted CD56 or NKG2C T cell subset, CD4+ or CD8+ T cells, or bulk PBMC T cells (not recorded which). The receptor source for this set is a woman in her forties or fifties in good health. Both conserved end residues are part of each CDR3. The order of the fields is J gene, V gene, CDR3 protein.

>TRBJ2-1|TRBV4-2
CASRITGSIEQFF
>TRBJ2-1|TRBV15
CATHPGQIDNEQFF
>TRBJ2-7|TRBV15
CATSKERGVLYEQYF
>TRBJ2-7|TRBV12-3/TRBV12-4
CASRGTSGSPDF
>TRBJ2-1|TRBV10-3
CAASFEIGANNEQFF
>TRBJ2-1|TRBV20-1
CSATRPAGSYNEQFF
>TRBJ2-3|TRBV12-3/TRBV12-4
CASSPGERKDTQYF
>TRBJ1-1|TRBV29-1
CSVEDALNTEAFF
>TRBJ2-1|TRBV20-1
CSARDRTSGVGEQFF
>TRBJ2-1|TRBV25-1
CASSEWSSGLYNEQFF
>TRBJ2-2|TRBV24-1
CATSDPHSASGSTGELFF
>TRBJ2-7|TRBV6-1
CASSADVPYEQYF
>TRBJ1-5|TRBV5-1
CASSLAGQGAGQPQHF
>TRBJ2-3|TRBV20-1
CSARSRGSTDTQYF
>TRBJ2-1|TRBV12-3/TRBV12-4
CASTALRGASQAASSYNEQFF
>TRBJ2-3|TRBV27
CASSLQGAIGPDTQYF
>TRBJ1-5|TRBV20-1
CSARSGAAYSNQPQHF
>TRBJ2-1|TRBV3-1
CASSQWGLAGGPYNEQFF
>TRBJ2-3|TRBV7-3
CASSSTKSPTDTQYF
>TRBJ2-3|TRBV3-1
CASSGERSKDTQYF
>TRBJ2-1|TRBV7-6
CASSLAETNEQFF
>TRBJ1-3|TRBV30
CAWTLTGGLSGNTIYF
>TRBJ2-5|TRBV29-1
CSVGPMGRETQYF
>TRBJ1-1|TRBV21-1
CASSIRDRDAEAFF
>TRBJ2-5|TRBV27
CASSLEGRLAGFQETQYF
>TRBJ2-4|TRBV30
CAGGAVAKNIQYF
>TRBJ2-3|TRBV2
CASMGDVTDTQYF
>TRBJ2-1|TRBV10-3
CAISEISLVLNEQFF
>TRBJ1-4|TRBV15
CATSRAPGTGINEKLFF
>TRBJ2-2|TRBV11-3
CASSSWSGGTNTGELFF
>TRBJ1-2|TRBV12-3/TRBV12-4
CASIPFRGKKADGYTF
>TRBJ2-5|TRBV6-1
CASSEPRTDSRKTQYF
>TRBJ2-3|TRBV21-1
CASSKENPMGTDTQYF
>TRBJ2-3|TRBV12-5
CASGLSLTQYF
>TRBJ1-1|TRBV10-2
CASRLTGGTTEAFF
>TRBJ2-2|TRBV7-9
CASSSPAGRGNTGELFF
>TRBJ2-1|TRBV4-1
CASSQTSRYEQFF
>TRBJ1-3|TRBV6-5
CASSGQGKNTIYF
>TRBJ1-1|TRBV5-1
CASSLGATPNTEAFF
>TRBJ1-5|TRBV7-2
CASSLGAGVGNQPQHF
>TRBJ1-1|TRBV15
CATGRGGPNTEAFF
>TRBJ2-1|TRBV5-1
CASSFTSWNEQFF